Each of the 23 T cell receptor beta chains below was sequenced from the same sample in a study of blood T cell repertoires in COVID-19 (dated by TCRdb to 2018 to 2020). The library was prepared using the immunoSEQ multiplex PCR assay. TCRdb took over this immuneACCESS table, retaining in-frame rearrangements with V and J assigned. Such tables are incomplete; in checked studies, under half of the missing clones stem from an unresolved V gene, and the remainder is unexplained. Within this sample are 250,000 to 400,000 clones, with approximately 89% of them counted one time only. The ten largest clones add up to 1.6% of the sample. The sample taken for sequencing was peripheral blood. These receptor sequences come from a woman aged 25-40 years with COVID-19, enrolled during active disease.

This chain connects TRBV4-1 to TRBJ1-2; 12 bases map to TRBD1. V was pared by 7 bases and J by 7 bases, with 7 bases of the junction left unmatched. The germline gives CDR1 MGHRA, CDR2 YSYEKL. CDR3 size: 14 residues. In DNA form, the CDR3 reads TGCGCCAGCAAAGGGGACAGGGGGCTTGGTGGCTACACCTTC. This codes for CASKGDRGLGGYTF.

This chain connects TRBV19 to TRBJ2-3; TRBD1 matches 8 bases. The germline V gene has CDR1 LNHDA and CDR2 SQIVND (reference sequence). Unmatched junction bases numbered 2, after V lost 6 bases and J lost 0 bases. This CDR3 contains 14 residues. CDR3 in DNA: TGTGCCAGTAGGACAGGGGCCAGCACAGATACGCAGTATTTT. Translating gives CASRTGASTDTQYF.

The V call is TRBV2, the J call TRBJ2-6; D call uncertain. This CDR3 comprises 14 residues. Germline V lookup: CDR1 SNHLY, CDR2 FYNNEI. Trimming removed 8 bases from V and 2 bases from J, with 10 bases in between. The CDR3 nucleotides are TGTGCCAGCTCCGGTCGGGCTGGGGCCAACGTCCTGACTTTC. This translates into CASSGRAGANVLTF.

The chain uses TRBV18 and TRBJ1-2, with TRBD1 matching 7 bases. J lost 6 bases, V lost 4 bases, and 11 bases had no gene match. The CDR3 covers 15 residues. Germline V gene data show CDR1 as KGHSH and CDR2 as LQKENI. The CDR3 region is CASSLTRRQGDGYTF. The CDR3 DNA is TGTGCCAGCTCACTCACTCGTCGGCAGGGGGATGGCTACACCTTC.

The rearrangement links TRBV15 to TRBJ1-1; D call uncertain. Germline CDR1 reads LNHNV; CDR2 reads YYDKDF (reference sequence). V shed 5 bases and J shed 1 base, with 14 bases lying between them. The CDR3 is made up of 15 amino acids. In DNA, the CDR3 is TGTGCCACCAGCTCTACCGTTCGTGCGAACACTGAAGCTTTCTTT. Translation: CATSSTVRANTEAFF.

This chain joins TRBV27 and TRBJ2-3, with 7 positions matching TRBD2. The CDR3 covers 15 residues. Per germline, CDR1 MNHEY and CDR2 SMNVEV (reference sequence). V was pared by 5 bases and J by 5 bases, with 10 bases of the junction left unmatched. DNA of the CDR3: TGTGCCAGCAGTCGATCCCAATGGGGGGGAGATACGCAGTATTTT. It encodes CASSRSQWGGDTQYF.

This clone showed up just a few times. V is TRBV18 and J is TRBJ2-2, with D unclear. The CDR3 contains 14 residues. CDR1 is KGHSH, CDR2 LQKENI, per germline. Trimming shortened V by 4 bases and J by 2 bases, and 8 bases separated the two germline ends. The CDR3 DNA follows: TGTGCCAGCTCACAAAACTACAACACCGGGGAGCTGTTTTTT. Residues: CASSQNYNTGELFF.

J is TRBJ2-6 and V is TRBV19; a possible D gene is TRBD1 (6 bases). The length of the CDR3 is 16 residues. The germline V gene encodes CDR1 LNHDA and CDR2 SQIVND (reference sequence). The germline V and J ends were trimmed by 5 bases and 2 bases, with 13 bases remaining between them. CDR3 DNA sequence: TGTGCCAGTAGTTCCCACACAGGGCCTGGGGCCAACGTCCTGACTTTC. Protein sequence: CASSSHTGPGANVLTF.

This clone was observed a few times. The chain employs TRBV19 and TRBJ1-4; no clear D. CDR1 and CDR2 from the germline V gene are LNHDA and SQIVND (reference sequence). The CDR3 length is 13 residues. The germline V and J ends were trimmed by 5 bases and 10 bases, with 14 bases remaining between them. CDR3 nucleotides: TGTGCCAGTAGTGAAAACAGTGTCGGAAAACTGTTTTTT. Its protein product is CASSENSVGKLFF. The entire variable domain, with the rest obtained from reference TRBV19 and TRBJ1-4, is as follows: DGGITQSPKYLFRKEGQNVTLSCEQNLNHDAMYWYRQDPGQGLRLIYYSQIVNDFQKGDIAEGYSVSREKKESFPLTVTSAQKNPTAFYLCASSENSVGKLFFGSGTQLSVL.

The chain carries TRBV3-1 (or the pseudogene TRBV3-2) and TRBJ1-2; a weak D match, TRBD1 (5 bases). Per the germline V gene, CDR1 is LGHDT and CDR2 is YNNKEL (reference sequence). The ends were cut back, 4 bases at V and 4 bases at J, with 16 bases in the middle. The CDR3 length is 15 residues. The CDR3 protein is CASSPRGQGLYGYTF. CDR3 bases: TGTGCCAGCAGCCCCAGAGGCCAGGGACTCTATGGCTACACCTTC.

This chain joins TRBV11-2 and TRBJ1-2, with D maybe TRBD1 (5 bases). V was trimmed by 6 bases and J by 4 bases, leaving 21 bases between them. The length of the CDR3 is 16 residues. Germline V gene lookup returns CDR1 SGHAT and CDR2 FQNNGV. CDR3 in amino acids: CASRPLTGDPSYGYTF. DNA of the CDR3: TGTGCCAGCAGACCTCTTACAGGAGATCCCTCCTATGGCTACACCTTC.

The rearrangement joins TRBV4-2 to TRBJ2-2, with D tentatively TRBD1 (6 bases). This CDR3 region has 15 residues. The V end was cut by 5 bases, the J end by 2 bases, with 12 bases between. Germline assignment: CDR1 LGHNA and CDR2 YNFKEQ. The CDR3 nucleotides are TGTGCCAGCAGCGAGTCGGACAGAAACACCGGGGAGCTGTTTTTT. The encoded protein is CASSESDRNTGELFF.

The chain joins TRBV18 to TRBJ1-4; tentative D call: TRBD1 (6 bases). The CDR3 is made up of 13 amino acids. In germline, CDR1 is KGHSH, CDR2 LQKENI. V was clipped by 3 bases and J by 5 bases, with 7 bases between them. CDR3 residues: CASSPDRNEKLFF. The DNA of the CDR3 is TGTGCCAGCTCACCGGACAGAAATGAAAAACTGTTTTTT.

The chain has TRBV14 and TRBJ2-2; D possibly corresponds to TRBD1 (6 bases). V lost 1 base and J 2 bases, leaving 11 bases between the germline ends. The CDR3 is 16 residues long. Germline lookup yields CDR1 SGHDN and CDR2 FVKESK. The CDR3 DNA reads TGTGCCAGCAGCCAAGGGACAGTGTTTAACACCGGGGAGCTGTTTTTT. It specifies CASSQGTVFNTGELFF.

This chain connects TRBV3-1 (or the pseudogene TRBV3-2) to TRBJ1-4, with TRBD1 identical over 9 bases. The CDR3 covers 16 residues. Germline V gene data show CDR1 as LGHDT and CDR2 as YNNKEL (reference sequence). J lost 5 bases, V lost 1 base, and 5 bases had no gene match. DNA for the CDR3: TGTGCCAGCAGCCAAGGACCGGGACAGGGAAATGAAAAACTGTTTTTT. This codes for CASSQGPGQGNEKLFF.

The genes are TRBV7-8 and TRBJ1-4; TRBD1 agrees at 8 bases. Germline values: CDR1 SGHVS, CDR2 FQNEAQ. V lost 7 bases, J lost 0 bases, and 4 bases stayed unmatched. The CDR3 loop spans 15 amino acids. The CDR3 sequence: CASKDRAATNEKLFF. The CDR3 region has the DNA TGTGCCAGCAAGGACAGGGCTGCAACTAATGAAAAACTGTTTTTT.

The genes are TRBV28 and TRBJ1-2; 9 nucleotides agree with TRBD1. There are 15 residues in the CDR3. Germline loops: CDR1 MDHEN, CDR2 SYDVKM. V dropped 6 bases and J dropped 5; count of bases not matched to a gene: 10. The CDR3 nucleotides read TGTGCCAGCAGACCATCGGGACAGGGATATTATGGCTACACCTTC. This sequence encodes CASRPSGQGYYGYTF.

The chain has TRBV27 and TRBJ2-7, with D perhaps TRBD2 (5 bases). V was cut by 6 bases and J by 3 bases, with 27 bases left in between. The CDR3 has 18 amino acids. Germline assignment: CDR1 MNHEY and CDR2 SMNVEV (reference sequence). CDR3: CASRVRDSQIPEIYEQYF. As DNA, the CDR3 is TGTGCCAGCAGAGTCCGGGATAGCCAAATCCCGGAAATCTACGAGCAGTACTTC.

The chain is built from TRBV6-5 and TRBJ1-5, with 8 bases matching TRBD1. The CDR3 runs 15 residues. Germline V CDR1 and CDR2: MNHEY, SVGAGI. V gave up 5 bases and J gave up 6 bases; unmatched junction bases: 9. The CDR3 DNA sequence: TGTGCCAGCAGTACAGGGGGGGCCCAGGGTCAGCCCCAGCATTTT. The encoded protein is CASSTGGAQGQPQHF.

The chain recombines TRBV7-2 with TRBJ2-5, with 12 positions matching TRBD2. J gave up 5 bases and V 4 bases, and 8 bases lay outside the gene matches. The CDR3 extends over 16 amino acids. Germline V gene lookup returns CDR1 SGHTA and CDR2 FQGNSA. The CDR3 region is CASSSDTGTSGETQYF. The CDR3 DNA follows: TGTGCCAGCAGCTCCGATACCGGGACTAGCGGGGAGACCCAGTACTTC. Variable domain in full (rest from reference TRBV7-2 and TRBJ2-5): GAGVSQSPSNKVTEKGKDVELRCDPISGHTALYWYRQSLGQGLEFLIYFQGNSAPDKSGLPSDRFSAERTGGSVSTLTIQRTQQEDSAVYLCASSSDTGTSGETQYFGPGTRLLVL.

The chain joins TRBV27 to TRBJ1-1; TRBD1 agrees at 9 bases. In germline, CDR1 is MNHEY, CDR2 SMNVEV (reference sequence). The CDR3 extends over 18 amino acids. The junction had 15 bases not matched to a gene; V was cut back by 1 base and J by 6 bases. The CDR3 region is CASSLYFPTGGPPPEAFF. The CDR3 DNA sequence: TGTGCCAGCAGTTTATATTTTCCGACAGGGGGGCCCCCGCCTGAAGCTTTCTTT.

This clone has a single count. The chain has TRBV14 and TRBJ1-4; TRBD1 matches at 8 bases. CDR3 length: 15 amino acids. J lost 2 bases, V lost 5 bases, and 4 bases had no gene match. CDR1 and CDR2 from the germline V gene are SGHDN and FVKESK. In nucleotides, the CDR3 is TGTGCCAGCAGCTATCAGGGGGCTACTAATGAAAAACTGTTTTTT. It is translated as CASSYQGATNEKLFF. Drawing the rest from reference TRBV14 and TRBJ1-4, the complete variable domain is EAGVTQFPSHSVIEKGQTVTLRCDPISGHDNLYWYRRVMGKEIKFLLHFVKESKQDESGMPNNRFLAERTGGTYSTLKVQPAELEDSGVYFCASSYQGATNEKLFFGSGTQLSVL.

V gene TRBV7-6 combines with J gene TRBJ2-7; no clear D. Trimming took 4 bases from V and 2 from J, leaving 12 bases between them. CDR1 is SGHVS and CDR2 is FNYEAQ in the germline V gene. The CDR3 sequence is 14 residues long. The chain's CDR3 is CASSSVGSTYEQYF. The CDR3, as DNA: TGTGCCAGCAGCTCAGTGGGCAGTACCTACGAGCAGTACTTC.